A single T cell receptor beta chain is shown here with its context. The antigen is not known. The data were obtained in a study of blood T cells in healthy people across ages. Study-level information: Researchers report that template switching captured about one barcoded beta molecule per two T cells. Study-level points and caveats: PBMCs that were unsorted prevented a conclusive naive versus antigen-experienced comparison.

A J-beta primer mix and a sample-barcoded 5' primer were used in a second PCR of roughly 7 to 12 cycles. MiXCR, run by TCRdb on the 5' RACE reads, gives a single entry per CDR3 protein. The table includes more than 1,400,000 distinct CDR3 sequences, around 42% detected once. The CDR3 has 12 residues. The germline V and J ends were trimmed by 3 bases and 3 bases, with 6 bases remaining between them. The germline V gene encodes CDR1 SGDLS and CDR2 YYNGEE. Each individual donor underwent a draw of ten milliliters of peripheral blood. This clonotype was obtained from a woman under 30 in good health. The sample taken for sequencing was blood. V and J are TRBV9 and TRBJ2-5; no clear D. The CDR3 DNA reads TGTGCCAGCAGCGCCTCCGAAGAGACCCAGTACTTC. This encodes CASSASEETQYF.